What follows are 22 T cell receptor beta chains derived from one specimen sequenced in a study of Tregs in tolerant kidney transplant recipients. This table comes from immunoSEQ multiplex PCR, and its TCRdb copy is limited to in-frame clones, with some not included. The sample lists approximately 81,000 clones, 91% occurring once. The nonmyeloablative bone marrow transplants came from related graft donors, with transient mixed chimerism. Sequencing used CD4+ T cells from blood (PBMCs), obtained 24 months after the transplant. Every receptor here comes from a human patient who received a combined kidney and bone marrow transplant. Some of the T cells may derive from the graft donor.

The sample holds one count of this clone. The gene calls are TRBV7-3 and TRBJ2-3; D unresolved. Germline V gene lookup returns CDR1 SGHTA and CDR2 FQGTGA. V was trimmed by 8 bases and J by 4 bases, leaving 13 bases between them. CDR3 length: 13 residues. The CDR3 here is CASQQAASDTQYF. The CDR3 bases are TGTGCCAGCCAGCAGGCCGCGTCAGATACGCAGTATTTT.

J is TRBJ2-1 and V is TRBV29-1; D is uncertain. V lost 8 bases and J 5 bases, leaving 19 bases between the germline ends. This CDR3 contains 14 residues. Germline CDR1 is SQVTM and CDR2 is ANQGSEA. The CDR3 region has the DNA TGCAGCTCACGCCGCCGCGGCACGGACAATGAGCAGTTCTTC. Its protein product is CSSRRRGTDNEQFF.

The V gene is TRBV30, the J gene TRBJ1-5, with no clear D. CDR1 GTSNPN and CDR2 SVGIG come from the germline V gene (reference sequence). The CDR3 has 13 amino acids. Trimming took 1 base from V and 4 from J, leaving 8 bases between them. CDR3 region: CAWSAGENQPQHF. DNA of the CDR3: TGTGCCTGGAGTGCCGGGGAGAATCAGCCCCAGCATTTT.

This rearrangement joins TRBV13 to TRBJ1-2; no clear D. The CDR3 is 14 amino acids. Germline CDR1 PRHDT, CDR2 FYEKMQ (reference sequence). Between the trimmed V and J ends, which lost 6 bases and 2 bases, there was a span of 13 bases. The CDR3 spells CASSLLGVNYGYTF. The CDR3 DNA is TGTGCCAGCAGTCTCTTGGGAGTAAACTATGGCTACACCTTC.

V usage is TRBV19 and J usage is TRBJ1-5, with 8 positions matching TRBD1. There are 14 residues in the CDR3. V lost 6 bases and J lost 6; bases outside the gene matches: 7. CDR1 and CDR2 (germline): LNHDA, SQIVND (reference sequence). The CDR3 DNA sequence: TGTGCCAGTAGCACCCGACAGGGGACTCAGCCCCAGCATTTT. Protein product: CASSTRQGTQPQHF.

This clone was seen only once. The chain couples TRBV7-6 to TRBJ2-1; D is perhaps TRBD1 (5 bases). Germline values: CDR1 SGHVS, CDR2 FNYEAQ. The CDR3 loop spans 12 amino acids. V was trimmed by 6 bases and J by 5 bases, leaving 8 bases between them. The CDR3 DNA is TGTGCCAGCAGTTTACAGGACAATGAGCAGTTCTTC. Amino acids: CASSLQDNEQFF. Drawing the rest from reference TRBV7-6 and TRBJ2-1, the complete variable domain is GAGVSQSPRYKVTKRGQDVALRCDPISGHVSLYWYRQALGQGPEFLTYFNYEAQQDKSGLPNDRFSAERPEGSISTLTIQRTEQRDSAMYRCASSLQDNEQFFGPGTRLTVL.

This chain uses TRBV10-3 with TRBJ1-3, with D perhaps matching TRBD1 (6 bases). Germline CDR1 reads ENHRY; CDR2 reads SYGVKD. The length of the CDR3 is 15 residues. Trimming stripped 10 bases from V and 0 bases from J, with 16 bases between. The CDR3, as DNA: TGTGCCACGACCGGGACAACCGTCTCTGGAAACACCATATATTTT. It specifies CATTGTTVSGNTIYF.

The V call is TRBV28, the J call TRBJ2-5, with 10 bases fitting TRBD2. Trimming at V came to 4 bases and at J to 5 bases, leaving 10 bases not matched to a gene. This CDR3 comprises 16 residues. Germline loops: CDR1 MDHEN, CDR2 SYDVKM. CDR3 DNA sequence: TGTGCCAGCAGTTCCTTTCGAGCGGGGGGGCGGGAGACCCAGTACTTC. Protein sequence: CASSSFRAGGRETQYF.

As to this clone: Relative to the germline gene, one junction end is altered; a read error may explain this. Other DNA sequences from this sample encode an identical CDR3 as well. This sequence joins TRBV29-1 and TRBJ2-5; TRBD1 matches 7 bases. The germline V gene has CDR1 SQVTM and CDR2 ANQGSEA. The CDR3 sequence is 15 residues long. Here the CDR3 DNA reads TGCAGCGTTGTTGGCAGGGGGTTGTATGGAGAGACTCAGTACTTC. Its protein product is CSVVGRGLYGETQYF.

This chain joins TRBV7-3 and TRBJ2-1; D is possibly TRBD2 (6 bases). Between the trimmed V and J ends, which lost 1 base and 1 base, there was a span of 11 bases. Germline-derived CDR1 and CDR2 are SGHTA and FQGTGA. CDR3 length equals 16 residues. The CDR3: CASSLSFSGSYNEQFF. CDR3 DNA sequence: TGTGCCAGCAGCTTAAGTTTTAGCGGTTCCTACAATGAGCAGTTCTTC.

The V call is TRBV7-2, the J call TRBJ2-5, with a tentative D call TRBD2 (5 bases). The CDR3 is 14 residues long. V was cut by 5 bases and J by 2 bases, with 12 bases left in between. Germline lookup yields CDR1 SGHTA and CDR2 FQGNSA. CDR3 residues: CASSVGWEQETQYF. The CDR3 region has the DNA TGTGCCAGCAGCGTAGGCTGGGAGCAAGAGACCCAGTACTTC.

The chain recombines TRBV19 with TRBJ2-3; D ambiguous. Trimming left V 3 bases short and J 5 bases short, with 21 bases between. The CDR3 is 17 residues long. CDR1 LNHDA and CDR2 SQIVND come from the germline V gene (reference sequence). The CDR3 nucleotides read TGTGCCAGTAGTATGAGGAGCGCCCTCGGAGTTGGAGATACGCAGTATTTT. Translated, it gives CASSMRSALGVGDTQYF. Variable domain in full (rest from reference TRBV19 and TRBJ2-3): DGGITQSPKYLFRKEGQNVTLSCEQNLNHDAMYWYRQDPGQGLRLIYYSQIVNDFQKGDIAEGYSVSREKKESFPLTVTSAQKNPTAFYLCASSMRSALGVGDTQYFGPGTRLTVL.

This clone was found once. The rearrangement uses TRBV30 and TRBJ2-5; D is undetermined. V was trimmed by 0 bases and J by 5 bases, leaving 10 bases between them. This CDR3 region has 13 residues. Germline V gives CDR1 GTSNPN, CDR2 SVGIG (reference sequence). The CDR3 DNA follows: TGTGCCTGGAGTGTTAAATCGGGTGAGACCCAGTACTTC. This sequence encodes CAWSVKSGETQYF.

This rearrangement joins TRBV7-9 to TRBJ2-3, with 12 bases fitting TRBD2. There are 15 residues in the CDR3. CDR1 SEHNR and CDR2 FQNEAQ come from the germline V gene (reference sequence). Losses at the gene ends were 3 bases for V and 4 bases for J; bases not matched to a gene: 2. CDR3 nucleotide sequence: TGTGCCAGCAGCTTCACTAGCGGGAGGTCAGATACGCAGTATTTT. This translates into CASSFTSGRSDTQYF. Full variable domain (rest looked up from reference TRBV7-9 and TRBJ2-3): DTGVSQNPRHKITKRGQNVTFRCDPISEHNRLYWYRQTLGQGPEFLTYFQNEAQLEKSRLLSDRFSAERPKGSFSTLEIQRTEQGDSAMYLCASSFTSGRSDTQYFGPGTRLTVL.

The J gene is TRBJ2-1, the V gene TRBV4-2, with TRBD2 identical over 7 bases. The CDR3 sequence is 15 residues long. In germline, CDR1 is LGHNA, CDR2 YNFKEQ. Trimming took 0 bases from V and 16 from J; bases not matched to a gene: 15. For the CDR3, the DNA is TGTGCCAGCAGCCAAGATACCGTGAAGTTCGGGACTACCTTCTTC. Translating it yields CASSQDTVKFGTTFF.

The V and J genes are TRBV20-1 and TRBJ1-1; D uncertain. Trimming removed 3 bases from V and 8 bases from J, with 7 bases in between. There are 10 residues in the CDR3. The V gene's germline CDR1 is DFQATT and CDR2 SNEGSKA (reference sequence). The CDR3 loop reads CSASPLEAFF. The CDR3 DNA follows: TGCAGTGCTAGCCCCCTGGAAGCTTTCTTT.

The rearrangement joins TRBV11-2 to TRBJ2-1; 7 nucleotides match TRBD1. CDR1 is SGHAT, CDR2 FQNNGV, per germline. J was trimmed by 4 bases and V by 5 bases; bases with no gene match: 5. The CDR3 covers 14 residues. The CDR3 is CASSPRQGYNEQFF. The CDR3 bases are TGTGCCAGCAGCCCTAGACAGGGATACAATGAGCAGTTCTTC.

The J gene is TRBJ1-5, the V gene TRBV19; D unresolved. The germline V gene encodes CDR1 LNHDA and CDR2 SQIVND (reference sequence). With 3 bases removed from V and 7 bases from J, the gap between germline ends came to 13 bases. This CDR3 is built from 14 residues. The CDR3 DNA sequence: TGTGCCAGTAGTATTGTTCCCTCGGGGCAGCCCCAGCATTTT. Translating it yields CASSIVPSGQPQHF.

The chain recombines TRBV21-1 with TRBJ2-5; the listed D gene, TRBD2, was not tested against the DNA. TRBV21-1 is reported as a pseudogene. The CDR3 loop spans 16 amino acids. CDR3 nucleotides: TGTGCCAGCAGCAAGCTCAGACTAGCGGGAGGTAAGACCCAGTACTTC. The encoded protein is CASSKLRLAGGKTQYF.

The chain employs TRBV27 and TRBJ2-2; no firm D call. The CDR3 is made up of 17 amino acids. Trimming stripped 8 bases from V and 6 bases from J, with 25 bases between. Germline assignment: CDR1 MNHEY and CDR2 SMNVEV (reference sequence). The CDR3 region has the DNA TGTGCCAGCGCCCTTCAGTGGAGCCGCTACCCAGCCGGGGAGCTGTTTTTT. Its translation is CASALQWSRYPAGELFF.

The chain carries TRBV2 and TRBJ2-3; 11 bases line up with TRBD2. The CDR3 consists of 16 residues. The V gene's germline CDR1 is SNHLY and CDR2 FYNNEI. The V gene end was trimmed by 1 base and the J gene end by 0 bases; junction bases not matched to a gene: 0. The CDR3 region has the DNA TGTGCCAGCAGTGAAGGGACTAGCGGGAGCACAGATACGCAGTATTTT. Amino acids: CASSEGTSGSTDTQYF.

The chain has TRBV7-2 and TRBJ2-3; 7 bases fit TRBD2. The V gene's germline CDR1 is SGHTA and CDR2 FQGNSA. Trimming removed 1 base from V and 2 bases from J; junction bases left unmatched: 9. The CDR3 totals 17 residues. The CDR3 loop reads CASSLGIGGSPTDTQYF. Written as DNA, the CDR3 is TGTGCCAGCAGCTTAGGAATCGGGGGGAGCCCCACAGATACGCAGTATTTT.